Shown below are 26 T cell receptor beta chains from a single sample sequenced in a study of CD8+CD57+ T cells in acquired aplastic anemia. Genomic DNA constituted the template upon which TCR beta VDJ and CDR3 profiling was performed. One entry per CDR3 protein, called by TCRdb with MiXCR from the reads. This sample has 100,000 to 150,000 distinct CDR3 sequences; about 46% occur once, and the top ten carry about 2.7%. Sequenced material: sorted CD4+, CD8+, or CD8+CD57+ T cells (not recorded which) from PBMCs. Receptors originate from a human donor in good health, serving as a control.

The sample holds one count of this clonotype. The chain uses TRBV11-2 and TRBJ1-4; possibly TRBD1 for D (6 bases). CDR3 length equals 15 residues. CDR1 is SGHAT, CDR2 FQNNGV, per germline. Trimming stripped 5 bases from V and 8 bases from J, with 18 bases between. The CDR3 bases are TGTGCCAGCAGCCTGGGTGTAGGGGGTGGAGAAAAACTGTTTTTT. Residues: CASSLGVGGGEKLFF.

This clonotype has more than one count but fewer than ten. V is TRBV7-8 and J is TRBJ2-7, with D perhaps TRBD2 (5 bases). CDR1 SGHVS and CDR2 FQNEAQ come from the germline V gene. Trimming removed 5 bases at V and 4 bases at J, with 9 bases between. This CDR3 has 12 amino acids. CDR3 in amino acids: CASSAGPYEQYF. The CDR3, as DNA: TGTGCCAGCAGCGCGGGTCCTTACGAGCAGTACTTC. Using reference TRBV7-8 and TRBJ2-7 for the parts outside the CDR3, the full variable domain is GAGVSQSPRYKVAKRGQDVALRCDPISGHVSLFWYQQALGQGPEFLTYFQNEAQLDKSGLPSDRFFAERPEGSVSTLKIQRTQQEDSAVYLCASSAGPYEQYFGPGTRLTVT.

This clonotype was observed many times. This chain joins TRBV5-4 and TRBJ2-7; no clear D gene. Trimming took 2 bases from V and 3 from J, leaving 3 bases between them. The CDR3 has 11 amino acids. Germline V gives CDR1 SGHNT, CDR2 YYREEE (reference sequence). The DNA for the CDR3 is TGTGCCAGCAGCTTATTCTACGAGCAGTACTTC. Translating gives CASSLFYEQYF.

This clonotype was picked up many times. This chain links TRBV10-3 with TRBJ1-5; D is uncertain. This CDR3 has 13 amino acids. Germline V gene sequence: CDR1 ENHRY, CDR2 SYGVKD. V was pared by 2 bases and J by 3 bases, with 5 bases between. CDR3 residues: CAISETDNQPQHF. As DNA, the CDR3 is TGTGCCATCAGTGAGACAGACAATCAGCCCCAGCATTTT.

CDR3 residues: CSVPNRDFVYGYTF. The CDR3 DNA reads as TGCAGCGTTCCTAACAGGGACTTCGTCTATGGCTACACCTTC. The rearrangement uses TRBV29-1 and TRBJ1-2; maybe TRBD1 (6 bases). CDR1 and CDR2 from the germline V gene are SQVTM and ANQGSEA. This CDR3 is 14 amino acids long. V dropped 5 bases and J dropped 4 bases, with 17 bases sitting between them.

The chain's CDR3 is CASSLLWGTAYEQYF. The CDR3, as DNA: TGCGCCAGCAGCTTGCTATGGGGGACTGCCTACGAGCAGTACTTC. This chain connects TRBV5-1 to TRBJ2-5; a possible D gene is TRBD2 (6 bases). The better agreement between TRBJ2-7 and the DNA end casts doubt on the J call. Germline-derived CDR1 and CDR2 are SGHRS and YFSETQ. The CDR3 consists of 15 residues.

This clonotype was recorded at least ten times. The chain recombines TRBV18 with TRBJ2-7; D is ambiguous. The CDR3 is 14 amino acids. V was cut by 4 bases and J by 5 bases, with 15 bases left in between. Germline V gene data show CDR1 as KGHSH and CDR2 as LQKENI. DNA for the CDR3: TGTGCCAGCTCACTTTCAGACTGGCTGGACGAGCAGTACTTC. Residues: CASSLSDWLDEQYF.

A word on this clonotype: Being one base from a much bigger clone, this may be a read error. V and J are TRBV14 and TRBJ1-2; 8 bases match TRBD1. Germline V CDR1 and CDR2: SGHDN, FVKESK. The CDR3 consists of 15 residues. The junction had 5 bases not matched to a gene; V was cut back by 0 bases and J by 5 bases. The CDR3 region has the DNA TGTGCCAGCAGCCAAGATCGGACAGGGCCGTATGGCTACACCTTC. Residues: CASSQDRTGPYGYTF.

This clonotype came up many times. This sequence joins TRBV2 and TRBJ2-1; 9 bases line up with TRBD1. J gave up 4 bases and V 6 bases, and 10 bases lay outside the gene matches. The germline CDR1 and CDR2 sequences are SNHLY and FYNNEI. The CDR3 has 16 amino acids. CDR3 nucleotide sequence: TGTGCCAGCAGACCTCTCGGGACAGGGAGATACAATGAGCAGTTCTTC. Protein product: CASRPLGTGRYNEQFF.

This chain links TRBV24-1 with TRBJ2-7, with D unresolved. From germline, CDR1 is KGHDR and CDR2 SFDVKD. The CDR3 spans 14 residues. V lost 3 bases to trimming and J lost 6 bases, with 14 bases between them. The CDR3: CATSDPRNNVEQYF. The CDR3 coding sequence is TGTGCCACCAGTGATCCCCGAAACAACGTCGAGCAGTACTTC.

The CDR3, as DNA: TGTGCCAGCAGTTCGCTAGCGGGGGGACCCTACAATGAAGCTTTCTTT. Its translation: CASSSLAGGPYNEAFF. The V and J genes are TRBV12-3 or TRBV12-4 and TRBJ1-1; TRBD1 is a possible D gene (5 bases). The V end lost 4 bases, the J end lost 7 bases, and 22 bases lay between the germline ends. The CDR3 extends over 16 amino acids.

This clonotype was counted at least ten times. The chain employs TRBV6-5 and TRBJ1-2; D possibly corresponds to TRBD1 (6 bases). This CDR3 has 14 amino acids. Trimming took 2 bases from V and 4 from J, leaving 11 bases between them. Germline V gene lookup returns CDR1 MNHEY and CDR2 SVGAGI. The CDR3 nucleotides read TGTGCCAGCAGTTACGGCAGGGGAGGCTATGGCTACACCTTC. It translates to CASSYGRGGYGYTF.

The chain employs TRBV19 and TRBJ1-6; 8 bases map to TRBD1. The CDR3 spans 16 residues. J was trimmed by 10 bases and V by 5 bases; bases with no gene match: 13. Germline lookup yields CDR1 LNHDA and CDR2 SQIVND (reference sequence). The CDR3 DNA follows: TGTGCCAGTAGTCCGACCGGGGCAGGGGGCCTGTCACCCCTCCACTTT. The encoded protein is CASSPTGAGGLSPLHF. The whole variable domain, filled in from reference TRBV19 and TRBJ1-6, reads DGGITQSPKYLFRKEGQNVTLSCEQNLNHDAMYWYRQDPGQGLRLIYYSQIVNDFQKGDIAEGYSVSREKKESFPLTVTSAQKNPTAFYLCASSPTGAGGLSPLHFGNGTRLTVT.

Of note for this clonotype: Relative to the germline gene, one junction end is altered; a read error may explain this. The rearrangement links TRBV3-1 to TRBJ1-2; D remains unclear. Germline V gene lookup returns CDR1 LGHDT and CDR2 YNNKEL (reference sequence). The CDR3 is 14 amino acids. CDR3 DNA: TGTGCCAGCAGCCAAGAGGCGAGACCGTATGGCTATACCTTC. Protein sequence: CASSQEARPYGYTF.

The chain joins TRBV6-2 or TRBV6-3 to TRBJ1-5; 8 nucleotides line up with TRBD1. The length of the CDR3 is 15 residues. The germline V gene encodes CDR1 MNHEY and CDR2 SVGEGT. V shed 6 bases, J shed 3 bases, and the junction held 7 bases outside the gene matches. Written as DNA, the CDR3 is TGTGCCAGCAGGGGGCAGGGGGCGAACAATCAGCCCCAGCATTTT. This encodes CASRGQGANNQPQHF.

In this sample, this clonotype turned up a few times. This chain joins TRBV10-2 and TRBJ2-7; D remains unclear. V lost 0 bases to trimming and J lost 3 bases, with 15 bases between them. Per germline, CDR1 WSHSY and CDR2 SAAADI. The CDR3 spans 16 residues. CDR3 residues: CASSESYRVKDYEQYF. The DNA of the CDR3 is TGCGCCAGCAGTGAGTCGTATCGGGTGAAAGACTACGAGCAGTACTTC.

A word on this clonotype: A much larger clone is a single base away; this may be a read error. The gene calls are TRBV5-4 and TRBJ1-2; D is undetermined. The CDR3 covers 14 residues. The germline gives CDR1 SGHNT, CDR2 YYREEE (reference sequence). The CDR3: CASSLLTAAYSYTF. The DNA of the CDR3 is TGTGCCAGCAGCTTGTTAACGGCGGCCTATAGCTACACCTTC.

The rearrangement links TRBV15 to TRBJ2-7, with TRBD1 matching 8 bases. The V and J ends lost 0 bases and 3 bases, in that order; junction bases with no gene match: 4. This CDR3 comprises 15 residues. Germline V gene sequence: CDR1 LNHNV, CDR2 YYDKDF (reference sequence). The DNA for the CDR3 is TGTGCCACCAGCAGAGAACCAGGGGGCTACTACGAGCAGTACTTC. This gives the protein CATSREPGGYYEQYF.

The J gene is TRBJ2-1, the V gene TRBV4-1; 7 bases fit TRBD1. V was pared by 2 bases and J by 16 bases, with 11 bases of the junction left unmatched. Germline-derived CDR1 and CDR2 are MGHRA and YSYEKL. The CDR3 is 13 residues long. The CDR3 DNA reads TGCGCCAGCAGCCAACCTACGGGGACAGCGTTCTTCTTC. Translating it yields CASSQPTGTAFFF.

This clonotype was seen repeatedly, ten times or more. The rearrangement links TRBV6-2 or TRBV6-3 to TRBJ2-5; no clear D gene. This CDR3 is built from 15 residues. V was clipped by 1 base and J by 6 bases, with 15 bases between them. Germline CDR1 and CDR2: MNHEY and SVGEGT. The CDR3 spells CASSYLSEVVKTQYF. In DNA form, the CDR3 reads TGTGCCAGCAGTTACTTGTCCGAGGTGGTGAAGACCCAGTACTTC.

This clonotype was found many times. CDR3 amino acids: CASSFSGETDTQYF. Written as DNA, the CDR3 is TGCGCCAGCAGCTTCTCCGGGGAGACAGATACGCAGTATTTT. The V and J genes are TRBV5-1 and TRBJ2-3, with a weak D call TRBD2 (5 bases). This CDR3 has 14 amino acids. Germline loops: CDR1 SGHRS, CDR2 YFSETQ. The germline V and J ends were trimmed by 2 bases and 3 bases, with 10 bases remaining between them.

V gene TRBV11-2 combines with J gene TRBJ2-1, with 8 positions matching TRBD2. The CDR3 has 15 residues. V was clipped by 2 bases and J by 7 bases; unmatched bases: 7. Looked up from germline, CDR1 is SGHAT and CDR2 is FQNNGV. The chain's CDR3 is CASSLQAGEVNEQFF. CDR3 DNA sequence: TGTGCCAGCAGCTTACAAGCGGGGGAGGTAAATGAGCAGTTCTTC.

This clonotype was counted many times. The chain uses TRBV5-8 and TRBJ1-1; D unclear. CDR3 length: 15 residues. The V and J ends lost 1 base and 1 base respectively, with 11 bases between them. In germline, CDR1 is SGHTS, CDR2 YDEGEE. The CDR3, as DNA: TGTGCCAGCAGCTTGATTTTGGGCGGGAACACTGAAGCTTTCTTT. Amino acids: CASSLILGGNTEAFF.

This chain joins TRBV10-3 and TRBJ2-1; TRBD2 matches 9 bases. Germline trimming cut 3 bases from V and 2 bases from J; bases unmatched to any gene: 5. This CDR3 has 16 residues. Germline assignment: CDR1 ENHRY and CDR2 SYGVKD. The CDR3 sequence is CAISEESGGPYNEQFF. CDR3 in DNA: TGTGCCATCAGTGAAGAAAGCGGGGGGCCCTACAATGAGCAGTTCTTC.

About this clonotype itself: This may stem from a read error, because a much larger clone lies one nucleotide away. The genes are TRBV10-3 and TRBJ2-1; TRBD2 matches at 11 bases. The J segment lost 3 bases and the V segment lost 10 bases, leaving 5 bases of the junction unmatched. Per the germline V gene, CDR1 is ENHRY and CDR2 is SYGVKD. The CDR3 consists of 14 residues. CDR3 bases: TGTGCCAGCGGAACTAGCGGGAGCTACAATGAGCAGTTCTTC. Protein sequence: CASGTSGSYNEQFF.

This clonotype was observed at least ten times. The V gene is TRBV7-2, the J gene TRBJ1-1, with D possibly matching TRBD1 (6 bases). CDR1 is SGHTA and CDR2 is FQGNSA in the germline V gene. The CDR3 consists of 14 residues. Trimming took off 1 base at V and 3 bases at J, with 9 bases between the two ends. The CDR3 sequence: CASSLDRTDTEAFF. CDR3 DNA sequence: TGTGCCAGCAGCTTAGATCGGACAGACACTGAAGCTTTCTTT. Supplemented by reference TRBV7-2 and TRBJ1-1, the full variable domain reads GAGVSQSPSNKVTEKGKDVELRCDPISGHTALYWYRQSLGQGLEFLIYFQGNSAPDKSGLPSDRFSAERTGGSVSTLTIQRTQQEDSAVYLCASSLDRTDTEAFFGQGTRLTVV.